Listed here are 21 T cell receptor beta chains from one sample, sequenced in a study of identical twins. MiXCR was run by TCRdb on the 5' RACE reads, yielding one entry per CDR3 protein. The sample has around 960,000 distinct CDR3 sequences, roughly an eighth seen once. Separately, the same data were catalogued under a study of yellow fever vaccine responses in identical twins.

Sequenced input: PBMCs. Receptors were obtained from a woman younger than 35 in good health.

A few counts support this clonotype. CDR3 loop: CASSLGPLRANGELFF. CDR3 coding DNA: TGTGCCAGCAGCTTGGGGCCACTAAGGGCCAACGGGGAGCTGTTTTTT. The rearrangement links TRBV11-2 to TRBJ2-2; TRBD1 is a possible D gene (5 bases). Germline V CDR1 and CDR2: SGHAT, FQNNGV. This CDR3 spans 16 amino acids. Trimming pared 3 bases from V and 7 bases from J, leaving 18 bases between.

The V gene is TRBV6-1, the J gene TRBJ1-4; D remains unclear. Germline V gene lookup returns CDR1 MNHNS and CDR2 SASEGT. V shed 7 bases and J shed 0 bases, with 12 bases lying between them. The CDR3 is made up of 15 amino acids. CDR3 DNA sequence: TGTGCCAGCACCGGGATCGTTGCAACTAATGAAAAACTGTTTTTT. It codes for CASTGIVATNEKLFF.

The rearrangement joins TRBV4-1 to TRBJ1-5, with D perhaps TRBD1 (5 bases). V lost 2 bases and J 4 bases, leaving 12 bases between the germline ends. Germline CDR1 MGHRA, CDR2 YSYEKL. This CDR3 region has 15 residues. In DNA, the CDR3 is TGCGCCAGCAGCCAACCCGGGGGGGGGAATCAGCCCCAGCATTTT. Translated, it gives CASSQPGGGNQPQHF.

This clonotype came up a few times. This rearrangement joins TRBV5-1 to TRBJ2-3; TRBD2 is a possible D gene (6 bases). The CDR3 loop spans 14 amino acids. The V gene lost 4 bases and the J gene lost 2 bases, with 11 bases spanning the gap. Per the germline V gene, CDR1 is SGHRS and CDR2 is YFSETQ. The CDR3 bases are TGCGCCAGCAGCGAAGGGACTCCCACAGATACGCAGTATTTT. Translation: CASSEGTPTDTQYF. The full variable domain, rest sourced from reference TRBV5-1 and TRBJ2-3, is KAGVTQTPRYLIKTRGQQVTLSCSPISGHRSVSWYQQTPGQGLQFLFEYFSETQRNKGNFPGRFSGRQFSNSRSEMNVSTLELGDSALYLCASSEGTPTDTQYFGPGTRLTVL.

This clonotype was recorded a few times. A much larger clone is a single base away; this may be a read error. The V call is TRBV6-2 or TRBV6-3, the J call TRBJ1-1, with D unclear. Germline V CDR1 and CDR2: MNHEY, SVGEGT. The CDR3 sequence is 13 residues long. Trimming left V 1 base short and J 1 base short, with 4 bases between. The CDR3 spells CASSYFGNTEAFF. The CDR3 nucleotides read TGTGCCAGCAGTTACTTTGGGAACACTGAAGCTTTCTTT.

With respect to this clonotype: This likely comes from a read error, as the CDR3 has no conserved phenylalanine or tryptophan at its end. The V call is TRBV28, the J call TRBJ1-5; maybe TRBD1 (6 bases). Germline V lookup: CDR1 MDHEN, CDR2 SYDVKM. The CDR3 spans 13 residues. Trimming took 10 bases from V and 6 from J, leaving 16 bases between them. CDR3 loop: CATATGLGQPQHL. CDR3 nucleotides: TGTGCCACCGCAACAGGGTTAGGTCAGCCCCAGCATCTT.

The genes are TRBV18 and TRBJ2-7; unclear D gene. The germline V gene encodes CDR1 KGHSH and CDR2 LQKENI. V was clipped by 3 bases and J by 0 bases, with 12 bases between them. The CDR3 runs to 15 residues. The CDR3 DNA reads TGTGCCAGCTCACCCGGAGCTTCGAGCTCCTACGAGCAGTACTTC. As protein: CASSPGASSSYEQYF.

This clonotype was counted at least ten times. The gene calls are TRBV12-3 or TRBV12-4 and TRBJ2-1, with D possibly being TRBD2 (7 bases). The ends were cut back, 5 bases at V and 0 bases at J, with 14 bases in the middle. This CDR3 is 16 amino acids long. The CDR3 bases are TGTGCCAGCAGTCCCTTTGCGGGGGCCTCCTACAATGAGCAGTTCTTC. This encodes CASSPFAGASYNEQFF.

V gene TRBV6-2 or TRBV6-3 combines with J gene TRBJ2-1, with 7 bases lining up with TRBD1. Germline V lookup: CDR1 MNHEY, CDR2 SVGEGT. The V segment lost 5 bases and the J segment 5 bases; nucleotides outside the gene matches: 9. The CDR3 is 15 amino acids. The CDR3 loop is CASSPTGLLNNEQFF. The CDR3, as DNA: TGTGCCAGCAGTCCGACAGGGTTGCTGAACAATGAGCAGTTCTTC.

The V call is TRBV29-1, the J call TRBJ2-5; a weak D match, TRBD1 (6 bases). V was shortened by 4 bases and J by 5 bases, with 14 bases between the two germline ends. This CDR3 comprises 13 residues. CDR1 is SQVTM, CDR2 ANQGSEA, per germline. CDR3 coding DNA: TGCAGCGTTGTGGGGGCGAAACAGGAGACCCAGTACTTC. Translating it yields CSVVGAKQETQYF.

The V and J genes are TRBV29-1 and TRBJ2-1; no clear D gene. CDR3 size: 14 residues. Germline-derived CDR1 and CDR2 are SQVTM and ANQGSEA. Trimming pared 4 bases from V and 3 bases from J, leaving 13 bases between. As DNA, the CDR3 is TGCAGCGTTGTATACTGGAGTCTCTACAATGAGCAGTTCTTC. As protein: CSVVYWSLYNEQFF.

This clonotype has only a few counts. V gene TRBV11-2 combines with J gene TRBJ2-7; 12 bases map to TRBD2. CDR1 and CDR2 from the germline V gene are SGHAT and FQNNGV. Losses at the gene ends were 1 base for V and 5 bases for J; bases not matched to a gene: 15. This CDR3 is 19 amino acids long. The CDR3 is CASSLVPGLAGLANNEQYF. In DNA form, the CDR3 reads TGTGCCAGCAGCTTAGTCCCGGGACTAGCGGGCCTCGCCAATAACGAGCAGTACTTC.

The chain couples TRBV29-1 to TRBJ2-3; D is undetermined. Germline assignment: CDR1 SQVTM and CDR2 ANQGSEA. This CDR3 contains 13 residues. Trimming pared 7 bases from V and 0 bases from J, leaving 11 bases between. In DNA form, the CDR3 reads TGCAGCGCCGCTGTATCAAGCACAGATACGCAGTATTTT. It encodes CSAAVSSTDTQYF.

This clonotype was found a few times. The V and J genes are TRBV5-1 and TRBJ2-1; TRBD2 aligns across 11 bases. With 4 bases clipped from V and 8 bases from J, the junction kept 11 bases outside the gene matches. This CDR3 is 16 amino acids long. In germline, CDR1 is SGHRS, CDR2 YFSETQ. CDR3 sequence reads: CASSVGTSGSGYEQFF. The CDR3 region has the DNA TGCGCCAGCAGCGTCGGGACTAGCGGCTCTGGGTATGAGCAGTTCTTC.

DNA of the CDR3: TGTGCCAGCAGAGTCGGAGGGAACACCGGGGAGCTGTTTTTT. It specifies CASRVGGNTGELFF. V usage is TRBV6-4 and J usage is TRBJ2-2; weak D call: TRBD2 (5 bases). V lost 6 bases and J lost 1, with 9 bases in between. CDR1 is MRHNA, CDR2 SNTAGT, per germline. This CDR3 spans 14 amino acids.

The sample holds a few counts of this clonotype. The genes are TRBV6-2 or TRBV6-3 and TRBJ2-5, with TRBD1 as a possible D gene (6 bases). Trimming shortened V by 6 bases and J by 0 bases, and 14 bases separated the two germline ends. There are 15 residues in the CDR3. Germline CDR1 MNHEY, CDR2 SVGEGT. CDR3: CASSRPGANQETQYF. The DNA of the CDR3 is TGTGCCAGCAGCCGACCAGGGGCGAACCAAGAGACCCAGTACTTC.

This clonotype was seen only a few times. The J gene is TRBJ2-6, the V gene TRBV11-1; 7 positions agree with TRBD1. The CDR3 runs to 19 residues. The V segment lost 2 bases and the J segment 0 bases; nucleotides outside the gene matches: 10. CDR1 SGHAT and CDR2 FQDESV come from the germline V gene (reference sequence). The CDR3 reads CASSLFSEGQSSGANVLTF. Written as DNA, the CDR3 is TGTGCCAGCAGCTTATTCTCCGAGGGACAGAGCTCTGGGGCCAACGTCCTGACTTTC.

V and J are TRBV7-9 and TRBJ1-1, with TRBD1 as a possible D gene (5 bases). This CDR3 has 16 residues. Trimming shortened V by 5 bases and J by 4 bases, and 20 bases separated the two germline ends. CDR1 is SEHNR, CDR2 FQNEAQ, per germline (reference sequence). The CDR3 region has the DNA TGTGCCAGCAGCCAAGGTAGCGGGGGGATTAGCACTGAAGCTTTCTTT. Its protein product is CASSQGSGGISTEAFF.

The J gene is TRBJ2-1, the V gene TRBV28, with a possible D match to TRBD2 (7 bases). Germline V gene lookup returns CDR1 MDHEN and CDR2 SYDVKM. CDR3 length: 16 amino acids. V lost 5 bases and J lost 8, with 22 bases in between. Here the CDR3 reads CASSGLRGRLADEQFF. The CDR3 DNA follows: TGTGCCAGCAGTGGATTAAGGGGGAGGCTAGCGGATGAGCAGTTCTTC.

The chain joins TRBV12-5 to TRBJ2-7, with 11 positions matching TRBD2. There are 14 residues in the CDR3. Trimming removed 0 bases from V and 6 bases from J; junction bases left unmatched: 1. CDR1 and CDR2 from the germline V gene are LGHNT and FRNRAP. CDR3 loop: CASGLVTSGGEQYF. The CDR3 DNA reads TGTGCTAGTGGTTTGGTCACTAGCGGGGGCGAGCAGTACTTC.

Ten or more counts support this clonotype. The rearrangement uses TRBV3-1 and TRBJ2-2; D gene unclear. The ends were cut back, 1 base at V and 8 bases at J, with 2 bases in the middle. The CDR3 has 11 residues. CDR1 is LGHDT and CDR2 is YNNKEL in the germline V gene (reference sequence). CDR3 in amino acids: CASSQGGELFF. The CDR3 coding sequence is TGTGCCAGCAGCCAAGGGGGGGAGCTGTTTTTT.